This TCR beta chain emerged from a study of cytomegalovirus exposure and HLA in healthy donors. With 60 Vbeta and 13 Jbeta primers, the PCR was carried out. Profiling relied on immunoSEQ multiplex PCR, and the TCRdb table lists in-frame clones only, not all of them. The sample contains 180,000 or so clones, around 79% of which appear only once. Findings of the study overall: With later analysis, a missense DCLRE1C variant became linked to TCR beta V- and J-gene trimming.

This clone was seen more than once but under ten times. The antigen is unknown. Distinct nucleotide sequences in the sample also encode this CDR3. This receptor was obtained from a man aged 50 or older in good health and CMV-seropositive. The source material was PBMCs.

DNA for the CDR3: TGTGCCAGCAGCTCATCGACAGGGTACCAGCCCCAGCATTTT. Translation: CASSSSTGYQPQHF. The chain carries TRBV7-2 and TRBJ1-5; 7 nucleotides match TRBD1. This CDR3 region has 14 residues. Per germline, CDR1 SGHTA and CDR2 FQGNSA. The junction had 7 bases not matched to a gene; V was cut back by 4 bases and J by 7 bases.